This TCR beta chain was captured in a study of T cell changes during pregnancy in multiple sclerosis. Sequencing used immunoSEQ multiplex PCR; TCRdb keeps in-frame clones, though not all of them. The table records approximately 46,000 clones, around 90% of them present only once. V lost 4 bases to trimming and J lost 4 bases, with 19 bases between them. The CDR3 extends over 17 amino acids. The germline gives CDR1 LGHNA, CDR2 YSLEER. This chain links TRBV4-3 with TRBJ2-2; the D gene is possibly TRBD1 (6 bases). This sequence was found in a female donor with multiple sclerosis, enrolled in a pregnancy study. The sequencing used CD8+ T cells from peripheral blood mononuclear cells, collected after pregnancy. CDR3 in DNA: TGCGCCAGCAGCCTCCAGCCAGTACAGGGCGGCACCGGGGAGCTGTTTTTT. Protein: CASSLQPVQGGTGELFF.